This T cell receptor beta chain was profiled in a study of T-cell reconstitution after alpha-beta-depleted transplantation in children. The J segment lost 10 bases and the V segment lost 3 bases, leaving 6 bases of the junction unmatched. Germline lookup yields CDR1 KGHSH and CDR2 LQKENI. The CDR3 contains 14 residues. Library preparation (for TCRbeta) was performed with unique molecular identifiers. TCRdb re-derived calls from the PCR reads in MiXCR, one entry per CDR3 protein. Of about 440,000 distinct CDR3 sequences listed, 43% are singletons. The origin of this receptor is a girl aged 2 to 9 with aplastic anemia, due to receive a stem cell transplant. The gene calls are TRBV18 and TRBJ1-6; 7 nucleotides align to TRBD1. Sequencing used PBMCs, obtained before TCRalphabeta/CD19-depleted stem cell transplant. Here the CDR3 reads CASSPDRAGSPLHF. The CDR3 DNA reads TGTGCCAGCTCACCCGACAGGGCAGGCTCACCCCTCCACTTT.